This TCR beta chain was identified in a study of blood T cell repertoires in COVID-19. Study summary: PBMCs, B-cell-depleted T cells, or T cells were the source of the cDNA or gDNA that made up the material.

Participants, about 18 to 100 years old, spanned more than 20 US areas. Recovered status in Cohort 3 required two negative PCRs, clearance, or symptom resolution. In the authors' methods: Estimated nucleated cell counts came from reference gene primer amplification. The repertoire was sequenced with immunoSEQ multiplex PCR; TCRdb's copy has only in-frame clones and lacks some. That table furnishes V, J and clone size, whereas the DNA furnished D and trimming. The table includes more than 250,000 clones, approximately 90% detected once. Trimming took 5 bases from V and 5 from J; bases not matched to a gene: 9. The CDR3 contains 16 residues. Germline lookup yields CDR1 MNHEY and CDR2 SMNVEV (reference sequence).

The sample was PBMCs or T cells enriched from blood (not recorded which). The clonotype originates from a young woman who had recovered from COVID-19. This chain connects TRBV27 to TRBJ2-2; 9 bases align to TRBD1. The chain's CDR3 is CASSAHRGLITGELFF. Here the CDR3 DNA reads TGTGCCAGCAGTGCCCACAGGGGGCTGATTACCGGGGAGCTGTTTTTT.